These 6 T cell receptor beta chains were all obtained from the same sample, sequenced in a study of control samples from healthy donors and cancer patients. Generated by immunoSEQ multiplex PCR, the TCRdb table keeps only in-frame clones and is missing some. The sample lists 130,000 or so clones, around 92% occurring once. The source material was PBMCs. The source of these receptors is a man between 50 and 59 years old with head and neck cancer.

Details on this clone: Other nucleotide sequences in the sample specify the same CDR3. The CDR3: CASSRGTGELFF. The CDR3 region has the DNA TGTGCCAGCAGCCGCGGGACCGGGGAGCTGTTTTTT. The chain recombines TRBV14 with TRBJ2-2; D is possibly TRBD2 (5 bases). Germline V CDR1 and CDR2: SGHDN, FVKESK. Trimming took off 4 bases at V and 5 bases at J, with 5 bases between the two ends. The CDR3 length is 12 residues.

The chain uses TRBV10-3 and TRBJ1-5; perhaps TRBD1 as D (5 bases). Germline CDR1 ENHRY, CDR2 SYGVKD. CDR3 length: 13 amino acids. Trimming pared 5 bases from V and 9 bases from J, leaving 14 bases between. In DNA, the CDR3 is TGTGCCATCAGTACAGGCCACGGGGGGCCCCAGCATTTT. It codes for CAISTGHGGPQHF.

This chain links TRBV28 with TRBJ1-4; D not resolved. The V end lost 2 bases, the J end lost 8 bases, and 12 bases lay between the germline ends. Germline-derived CDR1 and CDR2 are MDHEN and SYDVKM. The CDR3 has 14 amino acids. The DNA of the CDR3 is TGTGCCAGCAGTTTAAGGACCCTCGGGGAAAAACTGTTTTTT. Translating gives CASSLRTLGEKLFF.

V and J are TRBV2 and TRBJ2-3, with D uncertain. Trimming removed 5 bases from V and 6 bases from J, with 9 bases in between. CDR1 and CDR2 (germline): SNHLY, FYNNEI. The CDR3 length is 12 residues. The CDR3 DNA sequence: TGTGCCAGCAGTCCGTCCTTGGATACGCAGTATTTT. Translating it yields CASSPSLDTQYF.

This clone was observed a handful of times. The chain uses TRBV7-9 and TRBJ2-7; D gene uncertain. CDR1 is SEHNR and CDR2 is FQNEAQ in the germline V gene (reference sequence). Trimming took off 6 bases at V and 2 bases at J, with 11 bases between the two ends. The CDR3 is 13 residues long. CDR3 DNA: TGTGCCAGCAGTTCCCAGATAACCTACGAGCAGTACTTC. Protein: CASSSQITYEQYF. Drawing the rest from reference TRBV7-9 and TRBJ2-7, the complete variable domain is DTGVSQNPRHKITKRGQNVTFRCDPISEHNRLYWYRQTLGQGPEFLTYFQNEAQLEKSRLLSDRFSAERPKGSFSTLEIQRTEQGDSAMYLCASSSQITYEQYFGPGTRLTVT.

The chain couples TRBV19 to TRBJ1-2; no definite D call. The CDR3 covers 18 residues. Trimming removed 3 bases from V and 0 bases from J, with 20 bases in between. Germline CDR1 and CDR2: LNHDA and SQIVND (reference sequence). The CDR3 bases are TGTGCCAGTAGTATGACCGGGAGAAGGAGGGTAGCTAACTATGGCTACACCTTC. Residues: CASSMTGRRRVANYGYTF.